This section outlines one TCR beta chain sequence together with its context. This specimen comes from a study of blood T cell repertoires in COVID-19. Some clones are missing from TCRdb's copy, which holds only in-frame ones; the method was immunoSEQ multiplex PCR. Of 150,000 to 200,000 clones listed, approximately 90% are singletons. Germline V gene data show CDR1 as KGHSH and CDR2 as LQKENI. CDR3 length equals 15 residues. V lost 2 bases and J 2 bases, leaving 13 bases between the germline ends. V gene TRBV18 combines with J gene TRBJ2-7; tentatively, D is TRBD1 (6 bases). What was sequenced was peripheral blood. The source is a man between 60 and 70 years old with acute or convalescent COVID-19. This CDR3 is CASSPGAGVTYEQYF. In nucleotides, the CDR3 is TGTGCCAGCTCACCAGGGGCAGGGGTAACCTACGAGCAGTACTTC.